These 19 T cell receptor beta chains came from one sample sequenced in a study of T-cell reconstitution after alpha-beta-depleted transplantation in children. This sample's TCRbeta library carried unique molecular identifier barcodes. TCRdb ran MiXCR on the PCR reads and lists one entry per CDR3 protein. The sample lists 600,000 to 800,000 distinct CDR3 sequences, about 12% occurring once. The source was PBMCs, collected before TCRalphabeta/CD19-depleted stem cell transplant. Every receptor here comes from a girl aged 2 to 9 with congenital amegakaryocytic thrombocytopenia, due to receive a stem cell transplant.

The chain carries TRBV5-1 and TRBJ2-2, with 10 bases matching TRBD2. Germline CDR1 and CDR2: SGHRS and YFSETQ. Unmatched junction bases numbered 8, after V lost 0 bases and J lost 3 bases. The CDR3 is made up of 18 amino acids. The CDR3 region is CASSLAPSGRMDTGELFF. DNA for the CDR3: TGCGCCAGCAGCTTGGCCCCTAGCGGGAGAATGGACACCGGGGAGCTGTTTTTT. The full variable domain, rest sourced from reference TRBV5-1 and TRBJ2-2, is KAGVTQTPRYLIKTRGQQVTLSCSPISGHRSVSWYQQTPGQGLQFLFEYFSETQRNKGNFPGRFSGRQFSNSRSEMNVSTLELGDSALYLCASSLAPSGRMDTGELFFGEGSRLTVL.

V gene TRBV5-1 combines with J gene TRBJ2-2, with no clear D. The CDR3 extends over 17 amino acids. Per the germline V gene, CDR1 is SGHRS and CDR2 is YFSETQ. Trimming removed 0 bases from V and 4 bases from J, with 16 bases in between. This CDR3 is CASSLVWRREGTGELFF. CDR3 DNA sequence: TGCGCCAGCAGCTTGGTCTGGCGGAGAGAAGGCACCGGGGAGCTGTTTTTT. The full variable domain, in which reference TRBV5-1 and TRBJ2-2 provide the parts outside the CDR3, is KAGVTQTPRYLIKTRGQQVTLSCSPISGHRSVSWYQQTPGQGLQFLFEYFSETQRNKGNFPGRFSGRQFSNSRSEMNVSTLELGDSALYLCASSLVWRREGTGELFFGEGSRLTVL.

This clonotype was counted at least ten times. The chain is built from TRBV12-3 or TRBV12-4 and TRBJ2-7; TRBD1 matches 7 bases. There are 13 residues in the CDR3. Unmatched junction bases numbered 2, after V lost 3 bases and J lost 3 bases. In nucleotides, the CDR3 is TGTGCCAGCAGTTTCGGGACAGTCTACGAGCAGTACTTC. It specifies CASSFGTVYEQYF.

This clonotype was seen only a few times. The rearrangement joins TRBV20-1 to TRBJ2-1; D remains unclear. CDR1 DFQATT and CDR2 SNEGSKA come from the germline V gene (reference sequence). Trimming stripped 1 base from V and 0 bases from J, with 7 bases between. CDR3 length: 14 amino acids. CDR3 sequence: CSARGDDSYNEQFF. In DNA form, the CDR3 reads TGCAGTGCTAGAGGAGATGACTCCTACAATGAGCAGTTCTTC.

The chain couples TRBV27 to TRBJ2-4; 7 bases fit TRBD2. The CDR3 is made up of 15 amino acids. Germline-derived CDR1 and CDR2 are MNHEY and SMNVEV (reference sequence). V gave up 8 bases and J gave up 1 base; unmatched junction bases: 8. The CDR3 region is CASEWGGTAKNIQYF. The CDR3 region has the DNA TGTGCCAGCGAATGGGGAGGGACGGCCAAAAACATTCAGTACTTC.

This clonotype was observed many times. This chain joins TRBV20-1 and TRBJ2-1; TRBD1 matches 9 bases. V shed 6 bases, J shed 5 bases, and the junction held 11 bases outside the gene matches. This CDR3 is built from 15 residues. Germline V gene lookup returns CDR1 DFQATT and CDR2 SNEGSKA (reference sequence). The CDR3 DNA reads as TGCAGTGCAGCCGGTGGGACAGGGTTAGACAATGAGCAGTTCTTC. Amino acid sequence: CSAAGGTGLDNEQFF.

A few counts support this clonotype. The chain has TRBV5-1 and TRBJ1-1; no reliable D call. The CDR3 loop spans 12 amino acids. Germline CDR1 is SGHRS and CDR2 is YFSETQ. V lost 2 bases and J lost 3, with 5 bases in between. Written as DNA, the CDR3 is TGCGCCAGCAGCTTATTGGACACTGAAGCTTTCTTT. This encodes CASSLLDTEAFF.

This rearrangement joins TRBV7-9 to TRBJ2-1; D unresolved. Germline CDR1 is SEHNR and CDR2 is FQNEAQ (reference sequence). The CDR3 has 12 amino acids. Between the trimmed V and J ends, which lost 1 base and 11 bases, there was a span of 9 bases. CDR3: CASSLDRLKQFF. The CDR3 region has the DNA TGTGCCAGCAGCTTAGATCGGCTAAAGCAGTTCTTC.

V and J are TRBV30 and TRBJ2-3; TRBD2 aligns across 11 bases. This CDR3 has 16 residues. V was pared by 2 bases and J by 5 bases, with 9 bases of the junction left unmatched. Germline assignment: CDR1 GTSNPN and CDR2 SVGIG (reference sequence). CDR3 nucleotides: TGTGCCTGGAGTCCCGGGCTAGCGGGAGGATTAGATACGCAGTATTTT. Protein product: CAWSPGLAGGLDTQYF.

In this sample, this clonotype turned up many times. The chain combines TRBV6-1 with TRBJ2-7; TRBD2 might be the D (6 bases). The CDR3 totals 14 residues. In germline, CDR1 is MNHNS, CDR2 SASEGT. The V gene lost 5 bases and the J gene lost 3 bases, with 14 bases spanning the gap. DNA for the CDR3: TGTGCCAGCAGTATCCCCGGAGGGGACTACGAGCAGTACTTC. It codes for CASSIPGGDYEQYF.

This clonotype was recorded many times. CDR3 amino acids: CAISDSRVQYF. For the CDR3, the DNA is TGTGCCATCAGTGATTCAAGGGTCCAGTATTTT. The chain carries TRBV10-3 and TRBJ2-3; D uncertain. This CDR3 has 11 residues. The germline V gene encodes CDR1 ENHRY and CDR2 SYGVKD. Trimming removed 3 bases at V and 12 bases at J, with 10 bases between.

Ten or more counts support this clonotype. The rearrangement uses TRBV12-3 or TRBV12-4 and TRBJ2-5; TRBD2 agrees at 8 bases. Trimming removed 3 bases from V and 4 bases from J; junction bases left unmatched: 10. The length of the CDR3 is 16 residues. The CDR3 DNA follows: TGTGCCAGCAGTTTCACTAGAGCGGGAGCGGCAGAGACCCAGTACTTC. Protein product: CASSFTRAGAAETQYF.

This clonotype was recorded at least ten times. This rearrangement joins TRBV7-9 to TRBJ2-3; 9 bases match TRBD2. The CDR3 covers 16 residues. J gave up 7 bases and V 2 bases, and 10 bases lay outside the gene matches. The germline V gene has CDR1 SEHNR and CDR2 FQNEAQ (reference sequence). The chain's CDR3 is CASSLSGLAPLNTQYF. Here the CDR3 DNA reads TGTGCCAGCAGCTTATCCGGACTAGCGCCCTTAAATACGCAGTATTTT. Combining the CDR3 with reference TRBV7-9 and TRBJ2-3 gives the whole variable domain DTGVSQNPRHKITKRGQNVTFRCDPISEHNRLYWYRQTLGQGPEFLTYFQNEAQLEKSRLLSDRFSAERPKGSFSTLEIQRTEQGDSAMYLCASSLSGLAPLNTQYFGPGTRLTVL.

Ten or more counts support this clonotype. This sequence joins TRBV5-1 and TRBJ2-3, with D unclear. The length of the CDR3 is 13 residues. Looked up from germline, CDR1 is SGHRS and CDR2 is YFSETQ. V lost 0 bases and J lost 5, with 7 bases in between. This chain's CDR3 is CASSLVERDTQYF. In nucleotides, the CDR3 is TGCGCCAGCAGCTTGGTTGAGAGAGATACGCAGTATTTT.

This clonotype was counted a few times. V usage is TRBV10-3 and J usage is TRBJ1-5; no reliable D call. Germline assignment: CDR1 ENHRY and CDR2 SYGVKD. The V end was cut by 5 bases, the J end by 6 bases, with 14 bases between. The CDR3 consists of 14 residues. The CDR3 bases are TGTGCCATCAGTTCAAACTTTGCAATTCAGCCCCAGCATTTT. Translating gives CAISSNFAIQPQHF.

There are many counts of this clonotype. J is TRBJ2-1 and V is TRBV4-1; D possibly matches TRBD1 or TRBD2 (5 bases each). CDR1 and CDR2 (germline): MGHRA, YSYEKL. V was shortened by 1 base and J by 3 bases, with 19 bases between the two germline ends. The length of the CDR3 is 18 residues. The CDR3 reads CASSQVGTYRIYYNEQFF. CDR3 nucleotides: TGCGCCAGCAGCCAAGTCGGGACCTACCGAATATACTACAATGAGCAGTTCTTC.

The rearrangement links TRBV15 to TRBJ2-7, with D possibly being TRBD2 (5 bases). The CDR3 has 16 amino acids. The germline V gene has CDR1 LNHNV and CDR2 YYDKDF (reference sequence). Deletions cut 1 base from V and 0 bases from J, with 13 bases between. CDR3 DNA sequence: TGTGCCACCAGCAGAGTCTTAAGCGGAAACTCCTACGAGCAGTACTTC. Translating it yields CATSRVLSGNSYEQYF.

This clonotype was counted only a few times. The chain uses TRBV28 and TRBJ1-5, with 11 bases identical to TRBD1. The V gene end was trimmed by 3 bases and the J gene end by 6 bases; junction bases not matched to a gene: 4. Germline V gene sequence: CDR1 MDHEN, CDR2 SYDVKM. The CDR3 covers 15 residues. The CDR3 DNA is TGTGCCAGCAGTTTGGACAGGGGGCTAAGTCAGCCCCAGCATTTT. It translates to CASSLDRGLSQPQHF.

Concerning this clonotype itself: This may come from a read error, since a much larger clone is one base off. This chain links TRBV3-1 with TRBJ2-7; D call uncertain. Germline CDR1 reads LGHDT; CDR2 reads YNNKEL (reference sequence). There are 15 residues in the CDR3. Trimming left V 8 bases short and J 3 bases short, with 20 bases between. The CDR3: CASCGSAIAGYEQYF. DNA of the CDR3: TGTGCCAGCTGCGGCTCTGCTATTGCAGGCTACGAGCAGTACTTC.